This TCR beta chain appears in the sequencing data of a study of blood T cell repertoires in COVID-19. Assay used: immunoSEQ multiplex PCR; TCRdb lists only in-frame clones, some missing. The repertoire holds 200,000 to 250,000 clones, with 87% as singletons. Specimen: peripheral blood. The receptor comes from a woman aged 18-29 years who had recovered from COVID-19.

The CDR3 loop reads CASSPSQSSTDTQYF. The CDR3 DNA is TGTGCCAGCAGTCCTAGTCAGTCTAGCACAGATACGCAGTATTTT. The chain couples TRBV2 to TRBJ2-3, with D hard to call. CDR1 and CDR2 (germline): SNHLY, FYNNEI. The CDR3 extends over 15 amino acids. V lost 5 bases and J 0 bases, leaving 12 bases between the germline ends.